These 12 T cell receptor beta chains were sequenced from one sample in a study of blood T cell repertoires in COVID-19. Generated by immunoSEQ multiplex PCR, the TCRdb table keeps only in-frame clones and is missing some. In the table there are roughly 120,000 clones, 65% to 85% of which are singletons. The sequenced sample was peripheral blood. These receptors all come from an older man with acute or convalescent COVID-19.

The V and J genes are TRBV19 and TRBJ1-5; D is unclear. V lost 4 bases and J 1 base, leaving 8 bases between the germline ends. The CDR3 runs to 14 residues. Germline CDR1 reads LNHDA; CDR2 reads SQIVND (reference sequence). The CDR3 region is CASSKMESNQPQHF. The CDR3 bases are TGTGCCAGTAGTAAGATGGAGAGCAATCAGCCCCAGCATTTT.

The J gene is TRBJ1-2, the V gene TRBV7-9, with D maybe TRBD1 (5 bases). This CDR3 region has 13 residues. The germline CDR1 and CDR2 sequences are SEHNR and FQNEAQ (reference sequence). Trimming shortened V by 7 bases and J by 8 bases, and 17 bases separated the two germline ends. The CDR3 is CASTHRARVGYTF. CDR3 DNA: TGTGCCAGCACCCACCGGGCCAGGGTGGGCTACACCTTC.

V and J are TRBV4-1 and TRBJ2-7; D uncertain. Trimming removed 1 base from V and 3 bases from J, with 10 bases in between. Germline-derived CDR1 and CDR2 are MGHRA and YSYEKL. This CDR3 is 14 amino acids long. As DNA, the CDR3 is TGCGCCAGCAGCCAAGCATCAGATAACTACGAGCAGTACTTC. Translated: CASSQASDNYEQYF.

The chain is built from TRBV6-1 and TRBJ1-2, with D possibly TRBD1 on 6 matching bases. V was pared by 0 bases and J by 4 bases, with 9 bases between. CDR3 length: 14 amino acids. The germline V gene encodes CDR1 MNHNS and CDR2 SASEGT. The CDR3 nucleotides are TGTGCCAGCAGTGAAGCCACAGGGACCTATGGCTACACCTTC. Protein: CASSEATGTYGYTF.

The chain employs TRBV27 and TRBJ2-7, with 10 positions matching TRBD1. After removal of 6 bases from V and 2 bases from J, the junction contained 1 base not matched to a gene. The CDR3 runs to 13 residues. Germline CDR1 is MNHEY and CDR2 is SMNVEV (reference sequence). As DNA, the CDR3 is TGTGCCAGCAGGGGGACAGGGGCCTACGAGCAGTACTTC. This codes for CASRGTGAYEQYF.

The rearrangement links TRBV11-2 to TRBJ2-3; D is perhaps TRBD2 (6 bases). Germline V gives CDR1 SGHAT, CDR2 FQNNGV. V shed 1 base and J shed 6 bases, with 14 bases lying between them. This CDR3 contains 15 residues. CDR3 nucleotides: TGTGCCAGCAGCTTAGTGTTTGGAGGGACCGATACGCAGTATTTT. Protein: CASSLVFGGTDTQYF.

The CDR3 region is CAIGRQEDRELFF. CDR3 nucleotide sequence: TGTGCCATCGGCAGACAGGAAGATCGGGAGCTGTTTTTT. The chain combines TRBV10-3 with TRBJ2-2; D is possibly TRBD1 (6 bases). CDR1 and CDR2 (germline): ENHRY, SYGVKD. V lost 8 bases, J lost 9 bases, and 16 bases lay in between. CDR3 length equals 13 residues.

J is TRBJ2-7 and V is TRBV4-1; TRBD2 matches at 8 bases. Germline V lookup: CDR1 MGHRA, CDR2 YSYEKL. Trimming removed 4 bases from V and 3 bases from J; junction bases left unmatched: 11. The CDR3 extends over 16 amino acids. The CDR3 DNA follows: TGCGCCAGCAGCCGATCTGGGAGAACTAGCGGCTACGAGCAGTACTTC. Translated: CASSRSGRTSGYEQYF.

The CDR3 sequence: CATRASGAPNEQFF. The CDR3 nucleotides are TGTGCCACCCGGGCTAGCGGGGCCCCAAATGAGCAGTTCTTC. The chain has TRBV15 and TRBJ2-1, with TRBD2 identical over 9 bases. The CDR3 loop spans 14 amino acids. The germline V gene encodes CDR1 LNHNV and CDR2 YYDKDF (reference sequence). The ends lost 8 bases at V and 7 bases at J; junction bases unmatched: 9.

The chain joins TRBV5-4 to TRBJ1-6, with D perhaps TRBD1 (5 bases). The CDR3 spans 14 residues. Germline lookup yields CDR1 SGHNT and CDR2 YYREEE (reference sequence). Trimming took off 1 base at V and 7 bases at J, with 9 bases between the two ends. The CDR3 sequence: CASSLRQNNSPLHF. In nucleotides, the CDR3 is TGTGCCAGCAGCTTGAGACAGAACAATTCACCCCTCCACTTT.

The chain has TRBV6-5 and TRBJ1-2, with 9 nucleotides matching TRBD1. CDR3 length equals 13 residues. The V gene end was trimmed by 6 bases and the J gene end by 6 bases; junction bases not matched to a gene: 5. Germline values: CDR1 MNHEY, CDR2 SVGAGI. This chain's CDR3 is CASRGDRVDGYTF. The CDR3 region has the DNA TGTGCCAGCAGAGGGGACAGGGTGGATGGCTACACCTTC.

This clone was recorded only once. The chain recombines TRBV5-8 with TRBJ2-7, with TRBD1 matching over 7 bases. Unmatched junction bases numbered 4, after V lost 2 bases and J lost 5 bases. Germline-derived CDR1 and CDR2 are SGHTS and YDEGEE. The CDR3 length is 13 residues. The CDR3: CASSFRQGNEQYF. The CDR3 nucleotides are TGTGCCAGCAGCTTCAGACAGGGAAACGAGCAGTACTTC. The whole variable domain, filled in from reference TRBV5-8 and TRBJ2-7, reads EAGVTQSPTHLIKTRGQQATLRCSPISGHTSVYWYQQALGLGLQFLLWYDEGEERNRGNFPPRFSGRQFPNYSSELNVNALELEDSALYLCASSFRQGNEQYFGPGTRLTVT.